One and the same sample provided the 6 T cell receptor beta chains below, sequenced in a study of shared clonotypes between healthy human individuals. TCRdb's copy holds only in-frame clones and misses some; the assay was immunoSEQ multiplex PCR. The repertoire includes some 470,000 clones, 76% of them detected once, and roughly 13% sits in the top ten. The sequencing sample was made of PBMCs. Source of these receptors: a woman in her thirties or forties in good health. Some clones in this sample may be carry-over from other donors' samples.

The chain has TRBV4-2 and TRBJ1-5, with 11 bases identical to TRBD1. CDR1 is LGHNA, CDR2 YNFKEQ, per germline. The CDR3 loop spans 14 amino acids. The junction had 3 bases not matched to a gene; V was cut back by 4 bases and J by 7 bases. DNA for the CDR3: TGTGCCAGCAGCCCCGGGACAGGGGGACAGCCCCAGCATTTT. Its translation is CASSPGTGGQPQHF.

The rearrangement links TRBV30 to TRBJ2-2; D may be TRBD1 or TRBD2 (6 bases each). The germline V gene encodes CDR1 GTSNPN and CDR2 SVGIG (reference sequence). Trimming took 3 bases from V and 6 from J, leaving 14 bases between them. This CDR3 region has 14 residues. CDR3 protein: CAWRGRGAPGELFF. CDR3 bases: TGTGCCTGGAGGGGAAGGGGGGCACCCGGGGAGCTGTTTTTT.

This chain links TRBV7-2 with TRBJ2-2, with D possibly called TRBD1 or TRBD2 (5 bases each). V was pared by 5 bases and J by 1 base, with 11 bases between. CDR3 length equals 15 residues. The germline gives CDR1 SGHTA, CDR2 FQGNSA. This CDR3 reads CASSQGTVNTGELFF. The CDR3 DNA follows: TGTGCCAGCAGCCAAGGGACGGTGAACACCGGGGAGCTGTTTTTT.

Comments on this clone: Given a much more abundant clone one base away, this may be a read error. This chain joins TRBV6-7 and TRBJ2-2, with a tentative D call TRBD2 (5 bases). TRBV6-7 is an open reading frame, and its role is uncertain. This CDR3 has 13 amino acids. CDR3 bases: TGTGCCAGCAGTACACCTGAAACCGGGGAGCTGTCTTTT. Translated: CASSTPETGELSF.

CDR3: CASSYRPGRVNQPQHF. The CDR3 DNA reads as TGTGCCAGCAGTTACCGACCCGGACGGGTCAATCAGCCCCAGCATTTT. The chain recombines TRBV6-5 with TRBJ1-5; D is ambiguous. There are 16 residues in the CDR3. Between the trimmed V and J ends, which lost 2 bases and 3 bases, there was a span of 14 bases. Germline V gene lookup returns CDR1 MNHEY and CDR2 SVGAGI.

CDR3 in DNA: TGTGCCAGCAGTTTATATGACAGTGAAGCTTTCTTT. Residues: CASSLYDSEAFF. The rearrangement joins TRBV28 to TRBJ1-1; D possibly corresponds to TRBD1 (5 bases). Germline loops: CDR1 MDHEN, CDR2 SYDVKM. V lost 1 base to trimming and J lost 7 bases, with 7 bases between them. The CDR3 sequence is 12 residues long.